The 15 T cell receptor beta chains below all came from one sample that was sequenced in a study of molecular identifiers for immune sequencing clone quantification. TCRdb recomputed calls from the PCR reads with MiXCR, one row per CDR3 protein. The repertoire holds approximately 630,000 distinct CDR3 sequences, with roughly 25% as singletons. The source material was naive CD8+ T cells from blood, with Jurkat cell RNA spiked in. Stated subset: FACS-sorted CD8+CD4-CCR7+CD45RA+ naive T cells. The receptors originated from a human donor in good health. Some libraries in this study had Jurkat cell RNA spiked in.

A few counts support this clonotype. The V call is TRBV7-8, the J call TRBJ2-3, with 13 bases fitting TRBD2. Germline lookup yields CDR1 SGHVS and CDR2 FQNEAQ. The CDR3 consists of 20 residues. With 5 bases clipped from V and 5 bases from J, the junction kept 19 bases outside the gene matches. The CDR3 here is CASSIPGLAGYTWVGDTQYF. The CDR3 DNA is TGTGCCAGCAGCATCCCGGGACTAGCGGGGTATACTTGGGTCGGAGATACGCAGTATTTT.

This clonotype was counted at least ten times. This chain connects TRBV5-8 to TRBJ2-1; possible D gene TRBD2, 6 bases. V was pared by 9 bases and J by 6 bases, with 19 bases between. The germline gives CDR1 SGHTS, CDR2 YDEGEE. The CDR3 is 14 amino acids. CDR3 in amino acids: CAIRTGERGNEQFF. As DNA, the CDR3 is TGTGCCATCCGCACGGGGGAGAGGGGCAATGAGCAGTTCTTC.

Remarks on this clonotype: Since a much larger clone is just one base distant, this may be a read error. The chain is built from TRBV14 and TRBJ2-6; D not resolved. CDR1 is SGHDN and CDR2 is FVKESK in the germline V gene. The CDR3 sequence is 16 residues long. V lost 4 bases and J 5 bases, leaving 15 bases between the germline ends. This CDR3 reads CASSPENNFRANVLTF. The CDR3 region has the DNA TGTGCCAGCAGCCCAGAGAACAATTTTCGGGCCAACGTCCTGACTTTC. The full variable domain, its missing parts supplied by reference TRBV14 and TRBJ2-6, is EAGVTQFPSHSVIEKGQTVTLRCDPISGHDNLYWYRRVMGKEIKFLLHFVKESKQDESGMPNNRFLAERTGGTYSTLKVQPAELEDSGVYFCASSPENNFRANVLTFGAGSRLTVL.

There are many counts of this clonotype. The chain has TRBV29-1 and TRBJ2-2; a possible D gene is TRBD1 (5 bases). The V gene lost 2 bases and the J gene lost 7 bases, with 8 bases spanning the gap. Germline CDR1 SQVTM, CDR2 ANQGSEA. The CDR3 is 12 amino acids. The CDR3 spells CSVESGNGELFF. CDR3 bases: TGCAGCGTTGAATCAGGGAACGGGGAGCTGTTTTTT.

CDR3 protein: CASSVGASENTGELFF. CDR3 in DNA: TGTGCCAGCAGCGTCGGGGCATCCGAAAACACCGGGGAGCTGTTTTTT. The J gene is TRBJ2-2, the V gene TRBV9; either TRBD1 or TRBD2 may supply D (5 bases each). V was trimmed by 2 bases and J by 2 bases, leaving 13 bases between them. In germline, CDR1 is SGDLS, CDR2 YYNGEE. The CDR3 is 16 residues long.

Concerning this clonotype: A much larger clonotype is one base distant, so this may be a read error. Since no conserved phenylalanine or tryptophan closes the CDR3, a read error is the likely cause. The rearrangement links TRBV4-2 to TRBJ2-3, with D unresolved. Germline CDR1 LGHNA, CDR2 YNFKEQ. This CDR3 has 14 residues. Between the trimmed V and J ends, which lost 3 bases and 4 bases, there was a span of 11 bases. DNA for the CDR3: TGTGCCAGCAGCCACCTGTATCCAGCAGATACGCAGTATTTA. The encoded protein is CASSHLYPADTQYL.

A note on this clonotype: Compared with germline, one end of the junction differs, possibly owing to a read error. The J gene is TRBJ2-7, the V gene TRBV5-1; weak D call: TRBD2 (6 bases). CDR1 SGHRS and CDR2 YFSETQ come from the germline V gene. The CDR3 runs 16 residues. CDR3 nucleotides: TGCGCCCGCAGCTTTGGACTCGCGGGATACGGCTACGAGCAGTGCTTC. This gives the protein CARSFGLAGYGYEQCF.

This clonotype was seen a few times. The chain is built from TRBV10-2 and TRBJ2-5, with D possibly matching TRBD1 (6 bases). The CDR3 has 18 residues. The V end lost 0 bases, the J end lost 1 base, and 18 bases lay between the germline ends. The V gene's germline CDR1 is WSHSY and CDR2 SAAADI. The chain's CDR3 is CASSESDFRGTIQETQYF. The CDR3 DNA sequence: TGCGCCAGCAGTGAGTCGGACTTCAGGGGTACTATCCAAGAGACCCAGTACTTC.

V gene TRBV12-3 or TRBV12-4 combines with J gene TRBJ1-1, with 9 bases lining up with TRBD1. This CDR3 comprises 15 residues. V shed 6 bases, J shed 5 bases, and the junction held 10 bases outside the gene matches. CDR3 amino acids: CASRGSGTGNTEAFF. CDR3 coding DNA: TGTGCCAGCAGGGGGAGCGGGACAGGGAATACTGAAGCTTTCTTT.

This clonotype was seen only a few times. The chain has TRBV20-1 and TRBJ1-1; D is undetermined. The V and J ends lost 5 bases and 8 bases respectively, with 9 bases between them. Per germline, CDR1 DFQATT and CDR2 SNEGSKA (reference sequence). The CDR3 runs to 10 residues. The DNA for the CDR3 is TGCAGTGCTCGCTTTTACGAAGCTTTCTTT. Its protein product is CSARFYEAFF.

This clonotype was counted a few times. A read error may produce the germline difference seen at one junction end. The J gene is TRBJ2-2, the V gene TRBV5-4; 7 nucleotides match TRBD1. The length of the CDR3 is 14 residues. The germline V gene has CDR1 SGHNT and CDR2 YYREEE (reference sequence). The CDR3 DNA reads as TGTGCCGGCAGCTTCGGGACAGCCGACGGGGAGCTGTTTTTT. It yields the protein CAGSFGTADGELFF.

The chain employs TRBV3-1 and TRBJ2-1; the D is unclear. The CDR3 is 13 residues long. Germline lookup yields CDR1 LGHDT and CDR2 YNNKEL (reference sequence). Trimming removed 5 bases from V and 2 bases from J, with 7 bases in between. CDR3 region: CASSESTYNEQFF. CDR3 coding DNA: TGTGCCAGCAGCGAATCTACCTACAATGAGCAGTTCTTC.

This clonotype was seen more than once but under ten times. This chain connects TRBV3-1 to TRBJ2-5; D is undetermined. The CDR3 is 16 amino acids. V shed 0 bases and J shed 3 bases, with 14 bases lying between them. Germline V gene sequence: CDR1 LGHDT, CDR2 YNNKEL (reference sequence). CDR3 region: CASSQEYGQEKETQYF. The CDR3 nucleotides read TGTGCCAGCAGCCAAGAATACGGGCAGGAAAAAGAGACCCAGTACTTC.

This clonotype was seen a handful of times. This likely comes from a read error, as the CDR3 has no conserved phenylalanine or tryptophan at its end. The rearrangement uses TRBV4-1 and TRBJ2-7, with D possibly TRBD2 on 5 matching bases. Trimming cost V 1 base and J 6 bases, with 7 bases left between them. From germline, CDR1 is MGHRA and CDR2 YSYEKL. The CDR3 covers 12 residues. DNA of the CDR3: TGCGCCAGCAGCCAAGTACGGGGCGAGCAGTACTCC. Protein product: CASSQVRGEQYS.

There are many counts of this clonotype. The chain joins TRBV28 to TRBJ1-1, with D unclear. Per the germline V gene, CDR1 is MDHEN and CDR2 is SYDVKM. Trimming left V 3 bases short and J 4 bases short, with 9 bases between. This CDR3 is 13 amino acids long. As DNA, the CDR3 is TGTGCCAGCAGTTTTTCTCTAGGCACTGAAGCTTTCTTT. Its translation is CASSFSLGTEAFF.